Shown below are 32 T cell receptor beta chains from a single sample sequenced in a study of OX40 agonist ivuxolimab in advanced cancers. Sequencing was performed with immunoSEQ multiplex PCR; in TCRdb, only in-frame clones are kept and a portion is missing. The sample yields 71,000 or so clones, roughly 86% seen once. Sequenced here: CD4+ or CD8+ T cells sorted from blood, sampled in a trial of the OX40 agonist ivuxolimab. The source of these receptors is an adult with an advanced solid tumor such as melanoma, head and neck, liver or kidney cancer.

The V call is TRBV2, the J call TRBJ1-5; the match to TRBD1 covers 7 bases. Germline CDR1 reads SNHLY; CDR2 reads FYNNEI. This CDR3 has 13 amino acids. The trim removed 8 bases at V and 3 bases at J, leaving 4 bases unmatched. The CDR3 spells CASSTGHNQPQHF. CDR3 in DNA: TGTGCCAGCTCGACAGGGCACAATCAGCCCCAGCATTTT.

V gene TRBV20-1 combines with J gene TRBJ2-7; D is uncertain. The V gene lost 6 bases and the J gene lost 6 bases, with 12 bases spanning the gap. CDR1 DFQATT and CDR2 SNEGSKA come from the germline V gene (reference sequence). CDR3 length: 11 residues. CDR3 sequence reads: CSAADRPEQYF. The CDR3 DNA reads TGCAGTGCCGCGGACCGTCCCGAGCAGTACTTC.

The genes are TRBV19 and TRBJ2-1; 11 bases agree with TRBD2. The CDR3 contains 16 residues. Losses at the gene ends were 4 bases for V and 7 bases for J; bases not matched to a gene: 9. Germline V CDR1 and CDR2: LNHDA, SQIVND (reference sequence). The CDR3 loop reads CASSSHSGRAGNEQFF. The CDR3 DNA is TGTGCCAGTAGTAGCCATAGCGGGAGGGCTGGGAATGAGCAGTTCTTC. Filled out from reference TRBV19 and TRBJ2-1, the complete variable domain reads DGGITQSPKYLFRKEGQNVTLSCEQNLNHDAMYWYRQDPGQGLRLIYYSQIVNDFQKGDIAEGYSVSREKKESFPLTVTSAQKNPTAFYLCASSSHSGRAGNEQFFGPGTRLTVL.

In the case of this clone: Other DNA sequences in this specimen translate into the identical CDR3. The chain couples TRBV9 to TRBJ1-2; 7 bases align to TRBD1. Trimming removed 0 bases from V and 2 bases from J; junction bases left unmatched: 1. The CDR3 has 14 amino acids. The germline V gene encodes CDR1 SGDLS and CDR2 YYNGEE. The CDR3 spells CASSVGDRNYGYTF. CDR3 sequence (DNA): TGTGCCAGCAGCGTAGGGGACAGAAACTATGGCTACACCTTC.

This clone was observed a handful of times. The CDR3 spells CASSQDQLSYEQYF. CDR3 DNA: TGTGCCAGCAGCCAAGACCAGCTCTCCTACGAGCAGTACTTC. The rearrangement joins TRBV4-2 to TRBJ2-7; D unclear. Germline V gives CDR1 LGHNA, CDR2 YNFKEQ. The CDR3 covers 14 residues. The ends were cut back, 0 bases at V and 0 bases at J, with 6 bases in the middle.

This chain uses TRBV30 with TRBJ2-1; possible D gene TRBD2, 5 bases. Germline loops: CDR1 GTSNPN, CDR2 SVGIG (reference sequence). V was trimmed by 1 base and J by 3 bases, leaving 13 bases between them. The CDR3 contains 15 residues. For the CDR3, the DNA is TGTGCCTGGAGTGAACTAGGGCAGTACTACAATGAGCAGTTCTTC. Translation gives CAWSELGQYYNEQFF. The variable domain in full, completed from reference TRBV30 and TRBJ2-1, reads SQTIHQWPATLVQPVGSPLSLECTVEGTSNPNLYWYRQAAGRGLQLLFYSVGIGQISSEVPQNLSASRPQDRQFILSSKKLLLSDSGFYLCAWSELGQYYNEQFFGPGTRLTVL.

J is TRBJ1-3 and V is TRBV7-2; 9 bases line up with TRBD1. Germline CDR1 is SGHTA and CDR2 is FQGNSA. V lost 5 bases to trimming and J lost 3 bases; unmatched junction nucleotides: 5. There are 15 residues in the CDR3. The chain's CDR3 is CASSGDRGFGNTIYF. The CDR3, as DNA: TGTGCCAGCAGCGGAGACAGGGGGTTTGGAAACACCATATATTTT.

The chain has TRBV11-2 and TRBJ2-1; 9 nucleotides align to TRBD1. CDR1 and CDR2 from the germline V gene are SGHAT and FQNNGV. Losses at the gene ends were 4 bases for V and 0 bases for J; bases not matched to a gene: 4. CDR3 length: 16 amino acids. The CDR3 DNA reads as TGTGCCAGCAGCTCCGGGACAGGGAGCTCCTACAATGAGCAGTTCTTC. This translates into CASSSGTGSSYNEQFF.

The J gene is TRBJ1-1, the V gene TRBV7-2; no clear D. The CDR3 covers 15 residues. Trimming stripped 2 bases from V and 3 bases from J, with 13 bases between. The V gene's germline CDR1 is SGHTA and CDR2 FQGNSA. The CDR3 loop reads CASSLRVVLHTEAFF. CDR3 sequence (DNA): TGTGCCAGCAGCTTAAGGGTAGTCCTACACACTGAAGCTTTCTTT.

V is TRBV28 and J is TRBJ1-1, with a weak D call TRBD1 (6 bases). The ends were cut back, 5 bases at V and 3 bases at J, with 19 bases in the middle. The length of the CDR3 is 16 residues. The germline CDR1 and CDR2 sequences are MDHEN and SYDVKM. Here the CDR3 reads CASSPIAQGGDTEAFF. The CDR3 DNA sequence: TGTGCCAGCAGTCCAATCGCACAGGGCGGGGACACTGAAGCTTTCTTT.

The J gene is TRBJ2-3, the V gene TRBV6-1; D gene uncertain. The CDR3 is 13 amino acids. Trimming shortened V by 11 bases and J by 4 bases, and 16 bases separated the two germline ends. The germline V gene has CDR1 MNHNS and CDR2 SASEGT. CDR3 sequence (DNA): TGTGCCGGCCGTCGGCTAAGGGCAGATACGCAGTATTTT. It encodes CAGRRLRADTQYF.

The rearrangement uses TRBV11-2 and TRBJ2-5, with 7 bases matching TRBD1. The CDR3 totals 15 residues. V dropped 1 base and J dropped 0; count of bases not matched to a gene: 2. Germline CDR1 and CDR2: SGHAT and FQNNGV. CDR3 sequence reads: CASSLGGQYQETQYF. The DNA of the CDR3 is TGTGCCAGCAGCTTAGGGGGACAGTACCAAGAGACCCAGTACTTC.

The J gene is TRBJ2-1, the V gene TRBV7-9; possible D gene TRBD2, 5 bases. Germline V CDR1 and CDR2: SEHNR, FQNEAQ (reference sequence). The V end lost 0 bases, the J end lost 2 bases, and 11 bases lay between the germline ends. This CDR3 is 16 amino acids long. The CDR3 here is CASSLAPGITYNEQFF. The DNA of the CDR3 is TGTGCCAGCAGCTTAGCGCCCGGGATTACCTACAATGAGCAGTTCTTC.

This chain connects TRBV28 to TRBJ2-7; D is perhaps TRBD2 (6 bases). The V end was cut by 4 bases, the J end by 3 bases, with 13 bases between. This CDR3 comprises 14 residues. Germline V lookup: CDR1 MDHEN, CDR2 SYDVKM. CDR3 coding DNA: TGTGCCAGCAGTTCCCCGGGGGACGGCTACGAGCAGTACTTC. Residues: CASSSPGDGYEQYF.

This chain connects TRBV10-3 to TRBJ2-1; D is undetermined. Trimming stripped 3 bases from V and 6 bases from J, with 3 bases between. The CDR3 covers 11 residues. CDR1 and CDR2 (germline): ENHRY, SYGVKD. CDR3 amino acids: CAISDLNEQFF. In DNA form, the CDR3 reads TGTGCCATCAGTGACCTCAATGAGCAGTTCTTC.

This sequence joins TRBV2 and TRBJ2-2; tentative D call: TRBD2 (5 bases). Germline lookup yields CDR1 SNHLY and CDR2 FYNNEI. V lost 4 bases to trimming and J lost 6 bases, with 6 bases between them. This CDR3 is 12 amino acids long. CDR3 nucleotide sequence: TGTGCCAGCAGTGCGAGGGCCGGGGAGCTGTTTTTT. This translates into CASSARAGELFF.

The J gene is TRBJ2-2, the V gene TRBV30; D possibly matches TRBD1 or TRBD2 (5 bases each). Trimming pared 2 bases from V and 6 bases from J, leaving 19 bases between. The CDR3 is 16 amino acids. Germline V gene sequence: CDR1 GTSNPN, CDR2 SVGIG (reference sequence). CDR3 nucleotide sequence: TGTGCCTGGAGTTACCCCCGGGACGTCGAGGCCGGGGAGCTGTTTTTT. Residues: CAWSYPRDVEAGELFF.

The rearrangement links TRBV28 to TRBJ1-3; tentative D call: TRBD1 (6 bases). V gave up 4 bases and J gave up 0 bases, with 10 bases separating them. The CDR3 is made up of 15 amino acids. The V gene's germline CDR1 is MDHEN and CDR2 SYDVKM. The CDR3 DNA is TGTGCCAGCAGTTCCCCAGGGGACTCTGGAAACACCATATATTTT. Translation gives CASSSPGDSGNTIYF. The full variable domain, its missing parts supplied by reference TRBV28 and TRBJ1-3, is DVKVTQSSRYLVKRTGEKVFLECVQDMDHENMFWYRQDPGLGLRLIYFSYDVKMKEKGDIPEGYSVSREKKERFSLILESASTNQTSMYLCASSSPGDSGNTIYFGEGSWLTVV.

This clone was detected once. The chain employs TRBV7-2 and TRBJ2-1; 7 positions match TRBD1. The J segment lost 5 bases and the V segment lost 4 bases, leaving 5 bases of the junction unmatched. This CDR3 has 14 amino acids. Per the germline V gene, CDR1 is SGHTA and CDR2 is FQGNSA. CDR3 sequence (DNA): TGTGCCAGCAGCTACGGGACAGCGAACAATGAGCAGTTCTTC. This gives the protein CASSYGTANNEQFF.

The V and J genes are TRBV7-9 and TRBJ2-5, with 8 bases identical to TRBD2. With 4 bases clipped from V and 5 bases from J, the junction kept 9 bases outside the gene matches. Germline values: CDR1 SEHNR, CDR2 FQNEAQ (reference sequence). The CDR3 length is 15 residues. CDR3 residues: CASSSQAGAGETQYF. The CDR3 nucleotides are TGTGCCAGCAGCTCCCAAGCGGGAGCTGGTGAGACCCAGTACTTC.

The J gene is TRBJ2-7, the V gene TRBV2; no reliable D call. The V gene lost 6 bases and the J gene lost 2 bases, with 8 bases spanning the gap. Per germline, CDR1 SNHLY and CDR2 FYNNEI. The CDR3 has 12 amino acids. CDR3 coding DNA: TGTGCCAGCAGAGGCTACCCCTACGAGCAGTACTTC. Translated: CASRGYPYEQYF.

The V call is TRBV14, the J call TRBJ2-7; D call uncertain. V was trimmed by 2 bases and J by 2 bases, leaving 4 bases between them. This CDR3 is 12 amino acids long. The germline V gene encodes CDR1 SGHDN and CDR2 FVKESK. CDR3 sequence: CASSQNPYEQYF. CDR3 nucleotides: TGTGCCAGCAGCCAAAATCCCTACGAGCAGTACTTC.

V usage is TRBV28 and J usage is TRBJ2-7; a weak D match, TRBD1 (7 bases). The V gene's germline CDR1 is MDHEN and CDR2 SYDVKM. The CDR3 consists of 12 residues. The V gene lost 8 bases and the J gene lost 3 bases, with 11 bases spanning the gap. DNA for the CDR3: TGTGCCAGCGTTCAGGGGGGCTACGAGCAGTACTTC. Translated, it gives CASVQGGYEQYF.

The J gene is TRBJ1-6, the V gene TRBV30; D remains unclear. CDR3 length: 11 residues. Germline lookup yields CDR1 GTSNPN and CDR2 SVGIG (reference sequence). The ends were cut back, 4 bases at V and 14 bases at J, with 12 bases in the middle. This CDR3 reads CAWKQAEALHF. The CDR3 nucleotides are TGTGCCTGGAAGCAAGCTGAGGCCCTCCACTTT.

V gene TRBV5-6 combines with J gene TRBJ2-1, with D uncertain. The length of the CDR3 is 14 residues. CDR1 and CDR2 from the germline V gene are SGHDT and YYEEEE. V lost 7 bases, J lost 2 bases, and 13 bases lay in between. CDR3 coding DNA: TGTGCCAGCGGACCCCCCCGAGCCTACAATGAGCAGTTCTTC. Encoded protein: CASGPPRAYNEQFF.

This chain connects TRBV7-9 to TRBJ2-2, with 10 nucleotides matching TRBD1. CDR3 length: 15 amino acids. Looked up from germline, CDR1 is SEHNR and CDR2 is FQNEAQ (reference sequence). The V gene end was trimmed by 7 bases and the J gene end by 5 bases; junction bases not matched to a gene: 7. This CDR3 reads CASTFGTGVTGELFF. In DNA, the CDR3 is TGTGCCAGCACCTTCGGGACAGGGGTTACCGGGGAGCTGTTTTTT.

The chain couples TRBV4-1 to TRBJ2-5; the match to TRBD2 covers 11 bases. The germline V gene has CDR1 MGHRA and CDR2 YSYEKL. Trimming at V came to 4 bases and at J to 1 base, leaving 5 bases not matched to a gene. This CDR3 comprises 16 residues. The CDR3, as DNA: TGCGCCAGCAGCCCTTTTAGCGGGAGGGCCCAAGAGACCCAGTACTTC. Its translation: CASSPFSGRAQETQYF.

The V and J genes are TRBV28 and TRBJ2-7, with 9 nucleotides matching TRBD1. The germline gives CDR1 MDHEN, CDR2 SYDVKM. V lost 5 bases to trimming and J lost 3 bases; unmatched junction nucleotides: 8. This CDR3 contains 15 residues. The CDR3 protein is CASSPSTGGIYEQYF. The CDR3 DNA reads TGTGCCAGCAGTCCGTCGACAGGGGGTATCTACGAGCAGTACTTC.

The CDR3: CASSQALRGNTIYF. CDR3 DNA: TGCGCCAGCAGCCAAGCTCTCCGCGGAAACACCATATATTTT. This sequence joins TRBV4-1 and TRBJ1-3; no reliable D call. V was trimmed by 1 base and J by 4 bases, leaving 8 bases between them. Germline CDR1 is MGHRA and CDR2 is YSYEKL. CDR3 length equals 14 residues.

CDR3 sequence reads: CASSLGQSTDTQYF. The CDR3, as DNA: TGTGCCAGCAGTTTAGGACAGAGCACAGATACGCAGTATTTT. The chain couples TRBV28 to TRBJ2-3, with D tentatively TRBD1 (6 bases). The CDR3 is 14 amino acids. V lost 2 bases and J lost 0, with 6 bases in between. In germline, CDR1 is MDHEN, CDR2 SYDVKM.

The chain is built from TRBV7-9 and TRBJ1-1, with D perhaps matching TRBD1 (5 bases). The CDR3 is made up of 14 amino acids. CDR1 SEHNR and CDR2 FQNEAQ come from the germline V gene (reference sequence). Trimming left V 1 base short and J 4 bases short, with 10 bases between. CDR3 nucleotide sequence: TGTGCCAGCAGCTTAGTCGGGGGAATCACTGAAGCTTTCTTT. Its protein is CASSLVGGITEAFF. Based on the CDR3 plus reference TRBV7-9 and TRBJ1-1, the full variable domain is DTGVSQNPRHKITKRGQNVTFRCDPISEHNRLYWYRQTLGQGPEFLTYFQNEAQLEKSRLLSDRFSAERPKGSFSTLEIQRTEQGDSAMYLCASSLVGGITEAFFGQGTRLTVV.

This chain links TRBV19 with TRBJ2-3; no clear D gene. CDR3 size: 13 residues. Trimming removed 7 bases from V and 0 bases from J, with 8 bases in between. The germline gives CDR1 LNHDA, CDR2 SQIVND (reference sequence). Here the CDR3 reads CASMTPSTDTQYF. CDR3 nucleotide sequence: TGTGCCAGTATGACACCTAGCACAGATACGCAGTATTTT. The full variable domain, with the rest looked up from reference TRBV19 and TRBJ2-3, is DGGITQSPKYLFRKEGQNVTLSCEQNLNHDAMYWYRQDPGQGLRLIYYSQIVNDFQKGDIAEGYSVSREKKESFPLTVTSAQKNPTAFYLCASMTPSTDTQYFGPGTRLTVL.